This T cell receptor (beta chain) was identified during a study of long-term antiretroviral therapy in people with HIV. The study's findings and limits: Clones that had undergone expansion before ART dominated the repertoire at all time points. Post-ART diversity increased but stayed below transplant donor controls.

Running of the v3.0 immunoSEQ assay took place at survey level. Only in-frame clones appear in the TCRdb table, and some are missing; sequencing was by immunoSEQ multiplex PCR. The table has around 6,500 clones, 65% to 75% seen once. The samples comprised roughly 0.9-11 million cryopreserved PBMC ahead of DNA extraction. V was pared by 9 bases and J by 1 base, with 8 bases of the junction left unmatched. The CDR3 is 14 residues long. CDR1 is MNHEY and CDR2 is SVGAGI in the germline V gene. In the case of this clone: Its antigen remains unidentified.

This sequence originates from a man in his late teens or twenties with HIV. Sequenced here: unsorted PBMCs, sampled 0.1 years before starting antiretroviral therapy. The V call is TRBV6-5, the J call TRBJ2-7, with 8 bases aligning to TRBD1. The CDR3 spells CASSPGGVSYEQYF. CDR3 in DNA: TGTGCCAGTTCCCCAGGGGGCGTTTCCTACGAGCAGTACTTC.